The source of this T cell receptor beta chain is a study of T cell responses to AZD1222 COVID-19 vaccine (dated by TCRdb to about 2021). In the study overall: TCR sequencing was performed for 230 to 250 trial participants, of whom around 200 were given two doses of AZD1222 and approximately 25 were given two doses of MenACWY control vaccine. Trial participants were enrolled into age subgroups of 18-55, 56-69 and 70-plus years, which contained about 160, 30 and 59 TCR-sequenced participants, respectively. General study outcomes and caveats: No day 14 peak-response samples were available, so repertoires were characterized only after the peak T cell response. Epitopes outside the regions mutated in the B.1.351 and B.1.1.7 variants were reportedly recognized by nearly half of the unique spike-specific TCRs. Conclusions about previously exposed vaccinees were limited because only a handful of AZD1222 recipients were SARS-CoV-2 seropositive at baseline. The vaccine-associated CD4 TCRs covered the entire spike protein, and the dominant responses fell in regions 160-218 and 743-854. After two AZD1222 doses, spike-specific TCR breadth and depth were significantly higher than at day 0 and than in MenACWY recipients. In the small 56-69-year group, the increase in depth fell short of significance, most likely because of low power. Participants were mostly white British, with more females than males. The authors suggested clonal diversity may have been underestimated.

The CDR3 regions of human TCRbeta chains were subjected to immunosequencing. On the authors' methods: TCRs in the repertoires were compared against a reference library of SARS-CoV-2-specific TCRs that had been generated with the MIRA antigen-specificity platform. Breadth was defined as the fraction of unique TCRs that were SARS-CoV-2-associated. Depth was defined as the fraction of total T cells that were SARS-CoV-2-associated. Using the MIRA data, every spike-specific TCR was mapped to the spike region that the TCR reacted to and assigned to either a CD4 or a CD8 class. Log10-transformed breadth and depth values were compared by one-way ANOVA with Sidak's multiple comparisons tests. The table comes from immuneACCESS by way of TCRdb, which keeps in-frame sequences with V and J called. Part of the clones is missing from these tables; in studies checked, under half for an unresolved V gene and the rest for unknown reasons. That table supplies the V and J calls and clone size; D and trimming were determined from the DNA. In this sample the table shows some 170,000 clones, 90% to 95% of which occur a single time. Around 0.98% of the sample comes from the top ten.

CDR1 and CDR2, per the germline V gene, are MGHRA and YSYEKL. From its cysteine to its phenylalanine, the CDR3 spans 19 amino acids. Only the CDR3 region is kept as DNA, spanning 57 bases read in frame from base 1. Cut back by 1 base and 0 bases, the V and J ends lie 21 bases apart. Concerning this clone itself: Its binding antigen is unknown. No much larger clonotype is one base removed from it; base qualities were not supplied.

The time point label corresponds to: about 28 days (+/-7) after the second vaccine dose. In light of the paper, this sample's treatment or condition label describes: meningococcal conjugate vaccine given as trial control. The vaccinee samples were drawn from two UK trials, COV001 and COV002, one of which was a single-blind randomized controlled phase 2/3 trial testing AZD1222 (ChAdOx1 nCoV-19) in healthy adults. For TCRbeta chain sequencing, PBMC samples were collected from trial participants at day 0 and at day 28 after the second dose. The source was peripheral blood, collected 28 days after the second dose of the MenACWY control vaccine. The chain links TRBV4-1 with TRBJ1-1; there is no confident call for the D gene. The clonotype comes from an adult who received the MenACWY meningococcal vaccine as a control. The bases read TGCGCCAGCAGCCAAGTAGGTTCTCGGTTACTATCCATGAACACTGAAGCTTTCTTT. Its amino acids are CASSQVGSRLLSMNTEAFF.